The present T cell receptor (beta chain) was sequenced within a study of blood T cells in healthy people across ages. Overall study: For every two T cells, template switching captured about one barcoded beta molecule.

Whole-study results and caveats: Naive CD4+ cell counts and diversity both ran higher in long-lived than in aged donors. Unsorted PBMCs ruled out conclusive naive versus antigen-experienced comparison.

There are 18 residues in the CDR3. The junction had 24 bases not matched to a gene; V was cut back by 8 bases and J by 8 bases. Germline-derived CDR1 and CDR2 are SGHTA and FQGNSA. Sample-barcoded 5' priming and a J-beta primer mix drove a second PCR of about 6 to 11 cycles. Each TCR beta cDNA got a 12-nucleotide random molecular identifier. TCRdb passed the 5' RACE reads through MiXCR, listing each CDR3 protein once. The repertoire consists of some 710,000 distinct CDR3 sequences, with around half occurring once and the leading ten covering 15% to 20%. This clonotype was found many times. Antigen specificity is unknown.

Input material: blood. This TCR was recovered from a man older than 75 in good health. The rearrangement joins TRBV7-2 to TRBJ2-1, with TRBD2 identical over 7 bases. The CDR3 protein is CASHLGSGGLGVVDEQFF. CDR3 DNA sequence: TGTGCCAGCCATTTAGGGAGCGGTGGACTAGGAGTTGTGGATGAGCAGTTCTTC.